Presented here are 23 T cell receptor beta chains from one specimen sequenced in a study of cytomegalovirus exposure and HLA in healthy donors. Some clones are missing from TCRdb's copy, which holds only in-frame ones; the method was immunoSEQ multiplex PCR. The sample records 120,000 or so clones, roughly 90% being singletons. Sequencing was carried out using PBMCs. The source is a woman younger than 30 in good health and CMV-seronegative.

The V call is TRBV13, the J call TRBJ1-1; possible D gene TRBD1, 5 bases. The V end was cut by 5 bases, the J end by 5 bases, with 15 bases between. The germline CDR1 and CDR2 sequences are PRHDT and FYEKMQ (reference sequence). The CDR3 length is 14 residues. CDR3 nucleotides: TGTGCCAGCAGCCCCCTCGGGGGTTGGACTGAAGCTTTCTTT. The encoded protein is CASSPLGGWTEAFF.

The chain couples TRBV19 to TRBJ1-1, with D perhaps matching TRBD1 (6 bases). CDR1 is LNHDA and CDR2 is SQIVND in the germline V gene (reference sequence). The V gene lost 4 bases and the J gene lost 3 bases, with 21 bases spanning the gap. The CDR3 runs to 17 residues. The CDR3 region is CASSSRDLGAKDTEAFF. The CDR3 DNA follows: TGTGCCAGTAGTAGTCGTGATTTGGGGGCGAAAGACACTGAAGCTTTCTTT.

This clone was counted once. The rearrangement links TRBV11-2 to TRBJ2-6; D possibly corresponds to TRBD2 (5 bases). Germline V CDR1 and CDR2: SGHAT, FQNNGV. V was shortened by 5 bases and J by 4 bases, with 15 bases between the two germline ends. This CDR3 region has 16 residues. The CDR3 bases are TGTGCCAGCAGCCCTACTCGGGGTGCCGGGGCCAACGTCCTGACTTTC. Translating it yields CASSPTRGAGANVLTF.

This chain links TRBV2 with TRBJ1-2, with 9 bases aligning to TRBD1. There are 14 residues in the CDR3. The V and J ends lost 4 bases and 7 bases, in that order; junction bases with no gene match: 7. From germline, CDR1 is SNHLY and CDR2 FYNNEI. CDR3 DNA: TGTGCCAGCAGTGCAGGACAGGGGCCGTTTGGCTACACCTTC. Translating gives CASSAGQGPFGYTF.

The rearrangement links TRBV6-5 to TRBJ2-7, with 9 bases matching TRBD2. The CDR3 has 15 residues. J lost 2 bases, V lost 6 bases, and 8 bases had no gene match. Germline V gene lookup returns CDR1 MNHEY and CDR2 SVGAGI. CDR3 DNA: TGTGCCAGCAGCAGACGACTAGCGGCGGCCTACGAGCAGTACTTC. This sequence encodes CASSRRLAAAYEQYF.

This clone was observed once. V gene TRBV5-1 combines with J gene TRBJ2-3; 8 nucleotides match TRBD1. The CDR3 covers 15 residues. J gave up 2 bases and V 0 bases, and 2 bases lay outside the gene matches. CDR1 SGHRS and CDR2 YFSETQ come from the germline V gene. This chain's CDR3 is CASSLGQGYTDTQYF. CDR3 sequence (DNA): TGCGCCAGCAGCTTGGGACAGGGGTACACAGATACGCAGTATTTT.

The V call is TRBV6-5, the J call TRBJ2-3, with TRBD2 matching 13 bases. CDR3 length: 15 amino acids. The germline CDR1 and CDR2 sequences are MNHEY and SVGAGI. The V segment lost 6 bases and the J segment 4 bases; nucleotides outside the gene matches: 4. The chain's CDR3 is CASSPLAGGPDTQYF. CDR3 nucleotides: TGTGCCAGCAGCCCACTAGCGGGGGGGCCAGATACGCAGTATTTT.

The chain couples TRBV28 to TRBJ1-1; the D gene is possibly TRBD1 (6 bases). The ends were cut back, 8 bases at V and 0 bases at J, with 16 bases in the middle. Germline assignment: CDR1 MDHEN and CDR2 SYDVKM. This CDR3 contains 15 residues. DNA of the CDR3: TGTGCCAGCGGGACACAGATATCGTTGAACACTGAAGCTTTCTTT. Amino acids: CASGTQISLNTEAFF.

The rearrangement uses TRBV9 and TRBJ2-7, with D tentatively TRBD2 (6 bases). This CDR3 contains 13 residues. Germline lookup yields CDR1 SGDLS and CDR2 YYNGEE. V shed 3 bases and J shed 6 bases, with 13 bases lying between them. CDR3 nucleotides: TGTGCCAGCAGCGCCTCGGGAGTTCGCGAGCAGTACTTC. This codes for CASSASGVREQYF.

V is TRBV6-6 and J is TRBJ1-1; D not certain. Germline V lookup: CDR1 MNHNY, CDR2 SVGAGI (reference sequence). The CDR3 sequence is 12 residues long. V was clipped by 2 bases and J by 7 bases, with 8 bases between them. The CDR3 bases are TGTGCCAGCAGTTACGCGGCCCTTGAAGCTTTCTTT. It encodes CASSYAALEAFF.

This chain links TRBV28 with TRBJ2-1, with TRBD2 as a possible D gene (6 bases). Germline CDR1 and CDR2: MDHEN and SYDVKM. This CDR3 has 18 amino acids. Trimming shortened V by 4 bases and J by 1 base, and 20 bases separated the two germline ends. The CDR3 protein is CASSSLLSTGVSYNEQFF. The CDR3 DNA is TGTGCCAGCAGTTCTCTACTCTCCACGGGAGTATCCTACAATGAGCAGTTCTTC. Complete variable domain (other parts from reference TRBV28 and TRBJ2-1): DVKVTQSSRYLVKRTGEKVFLECVQDMDHENMFWYRQDPGLGLRLIYFSYDVKMKEKGDIPEGYSVSREKKERFSLILESASTNQTSMYLCASSSLLSTGVSYNEQFFGPGTRLTVL.

The J gene is TRBJ2-3, the V gene TRBV27; TRBD2 matches 11 bases. This CDR3 is 14 amino acids long. Per germline, CDR1 MNHEY and CDR2 SMNVEV (reference sequence). V lost 7 bases, J lost 4 bases, and 4 bases stayed unmatched. CDR3 sequence reads: CASKTSGKSDTQYF. The CDR3 DNA is TGTGCCAGCAAGACTAGCGGGAAGTCAGATACGCAGTATTTT.

V usage is TRBV28 and J usage is TRBJ1-1; no firm D call. Germline CDR1 and CDR2: MDHEN and SYDVKM. Trimming shortened V by 3 bases and J by 6 bases, and 11 bases separated the two germline ends. There are 13 residues in the CDR3. As DNA, the CDR3 is TGTGCCAGCAGTTTGGGGAGGGAGGCTGAAGCTTTCTTT. This encodes CASSLGREAEAFF.

The CDR3 DNA follows: TGTGCCAGTACCAAAACAGAGGGTTTTCTCGGTGGAAACACCATATATTTT. Its protein is CASTKTEGFLGGNTIYF. The rearrangement links TRBV19 to TRBJ1-3, with unresolved D. The CDR3 consists of 17 residues. Germline lookup yields CDR1 LNHDA and CDR2 SQIVND (reference sequence). The V end lost 7 bases, the J end lost 3 bases, and 22 bases lay between the germline ends.

This clone was seen a handful of times. The J gene is TRBJ2-7, the V gene TRBV27, with 10 bases fitting TRBD1. V was clipped by 4 bases and J by 1 base; unmatched bases: 4. This CDR3 is 15 amino acids long. Germline V gives CDR1 MNHEY, CDR2 SMNVEV (reference sequence). The DNA of the CDR3 is TGTGCCAGCAGTTCCCGGGACAGGGGATCCTACGAGCAGTACTTC. This sequence encodes CASSSRDRGSYEQYF.

This chain links TRBV7-6 with TRBJ1-3; no reliable D call. Trimming left V 6 bases short and J 4 bases short, with 10 bases between. The CDR3 length is 13 residues. Germline values: CDR1 SGHVS, CDR2 FNYEAQ. The CDR3 sequence: CASSSGSGNTIYF. Here the CDR3 DNA reads TGTGCCAGCAGTAGCGGGTCCGGAAACACCATATATTTT.

V usage is TRBV2 and J usage is TRBJ2-1; 10 bases are a match to TRBD2. Germline values: CDR1 SNHLY, CDR2 FYNNEI. The CDR3 has 14 residues. The trim removed 7 bases at V and 6 bases at J, leaving 6 bases unmatched. CDR3 amino acids: CASTGTSAINEQFF. The CDR3 DNA reads TGTGCCAGCACCGGGACTAGCGCAATCAATGAGCAGTTCTTC. The full variable domain, completed using reference TRBV2 and TRBJ2-1, is EPEVTQTPSHQVTQMGQEVILRCVPISNHLYFYWYRQILGQKVEFLVSFYNNEISEKSEIFDDQFSVERPDGSNFTLKIRSTKLEDSAMYFCASTGTSAINEQFFGPGTRLTVL.

The chain uses TRBV2 and TRBJ1-2; TRBD1 aligns across 8 bases. Per germline, CDR1 SNHLY and CDR2 FYNNEI. V shed 7 bases, J shed 6 bases, and the junction held 7 bases outside the gene matches. The CDR3 has 13 residues. The CDR3, as DNA: TGTGCCAGCACATGGACAGGGATCAATGGCTACACCTTC. Its protein product is CASTWTGINGYTF.

Turning to this clone: Different DNA sequences within this sample yield the same CDR3. The chain joins TRBV5-6 to TRBJ2-7; D ambiguous. Per germline, CDR1 SGHDT and CDR2 YYEEEE. The CDR3 loop spans 11 amino acids. Deletions cut 3 bases from V and 3 bases from J, with 4 bases between. As DNA, the CDR3 is TGTGCCAGCAGCTCCAACTACGAGCAGTACTTC. Amino acids: CASSSNYEQYF.

This sequence joins TRBV27 and TRBJ2-7; D is perhaps TRBD2 (6 bases). Germline V lookup: CDR1 MNHEY, CDR2 SMNVEV (reference sequence). V gave up 1 base and J gave up 1 base, with 14 bases separating them. The CDR3 spans 16 residues. The CDR3 reads CASSLYYSGLSYEQYF. The CDR3 region has the DNA TGTGCCAGCAGTTTATATTATAGCGGACTATCCTACGAGCAGTACTTC.

V and J are TRBV28 and TRBJ1-2; D is ambiguous. Per the germline V gene, CDR1 is MDHEN and CDR2 is SYDVKM. The CDR3 sequence is 11 residues long. The V end was cut by 8 bases, the J end by 7 bases, with 11 bases between. As DNA, the CDR3 is TGTGCCAGCGGTCGGGGTTTTGGCTACACCTTC. Amino acid sequence: CASGRGFGYTF.

This clone is a singleton in its sample. The chain carries TRBV28 and TRBJ1-5; D is possibly TRBD1 (5 bases). V dropped 8 bases and J dropped 5 bases, with 10 bases sitting between them. Germline V gene lookup returns CDR1 MDHEN and CDR2 SYDVKM. This CDR3 has 12 residues. CDR3 in amino acids: CASSDIDQPQHF. In DNA, the CDR3 is TGTGCCAGCTCGGACATCGATCAGCCCCAGCATTTT.

This rearrangement joins TRBV13 to TRBJ2-7, with a weak D call TRBD1 (5 bases). Between the trimmed V and J ends, which lost 4 bases and 6 bases, there was a span of 16 bases. Germline values: CDR1 PRHDT, CDR2 FYEKMQ (reference sequence). This CDR3 contains 14 residues. The CDR3 bases are TGTGCCAGCAGCTCCGATAGAGACAGTGCCGAGCAGTACTTC. Translated, it gives CASSSDRDSAEQYF.